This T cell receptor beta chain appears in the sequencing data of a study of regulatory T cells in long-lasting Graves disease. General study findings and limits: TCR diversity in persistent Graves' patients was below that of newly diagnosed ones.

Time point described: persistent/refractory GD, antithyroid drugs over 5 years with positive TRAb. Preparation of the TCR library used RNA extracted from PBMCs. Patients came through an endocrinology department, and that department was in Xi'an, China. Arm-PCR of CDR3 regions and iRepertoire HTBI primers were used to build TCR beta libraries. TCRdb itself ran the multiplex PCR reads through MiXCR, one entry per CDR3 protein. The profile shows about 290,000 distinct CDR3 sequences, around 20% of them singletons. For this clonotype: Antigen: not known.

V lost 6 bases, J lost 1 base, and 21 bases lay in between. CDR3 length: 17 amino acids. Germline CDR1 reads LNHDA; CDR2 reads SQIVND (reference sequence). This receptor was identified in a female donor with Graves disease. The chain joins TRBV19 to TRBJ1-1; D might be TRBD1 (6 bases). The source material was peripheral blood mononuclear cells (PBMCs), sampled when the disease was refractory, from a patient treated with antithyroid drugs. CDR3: CASRNSGRGTGNTEAFF. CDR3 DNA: TGTGCCAGTAGAAATTCCGGCAGGGGCACAGGGAACACTGAAGCTTTCTTT.